This is a list of T cell receptor beta chains from one sample in a study of PD-L1 blockade in urothelial cancer. This table comes from immunoSEQ multiplex PCR, and its TCRdb copy is limited to in-frame clones, with some not included. Of tens of thousands of clones listed, roughly 82% are singletons. The sample was PBMCs, taken around atezolizumab (anti-PD-L1) treatment. These receptor sequences come from a man between 60 and 70 years old with urothelial cancer. The CDR3 runs from the conserved cysteine through the conserved F or W. The D gene is left open where the match is weak. The size of a clone is reported for some rows only, either as once, few or many, or as a class for expanded clones.

abundance: -; v_gene: TRBV2; j_gene: TRBJ2-1; d_gene: -; CDR3nt: TGTGCCAGCAGTGAAGTCAGATACAATGAGCAGTTCTTC; CDR3aa: CASSEVRYNEQFF
abundance: -; v_gene: TRBV6-5; j_gene: TRBJ1-2; d_gene: -; CDR3nt: TGTGCCAGCAGCCCATGGGGGGTTGATGGCTACACCTTC; CDR3aa: CASSPWGVDGYTF
abundance: once; v_gene: TRBV2; j_gene: TRBJ2-1; d_gene: -; CDR3nt: TGTGCCAGCAGCCATAGACAGGACCATGAGCAGTTCTTC; CDR3aa: CASSHRQDHEQFF
abundance: medium-sized; v_gene: TRBV30; j_gene: TRBJ1-1; d_gene: -; CDR3nt: TGTGCCTGGAGTGGCGGGGTAGAGGGCACTGAAGCTTTCTTT; CDR3aa: CAWSGGVEGTEAFF
abundance: -; v_gene: TRBV2; j_gene: TRBJ1-4; d_gene: -; CDR3nt: TGTGCCAGCAGGGAAACAGGAGCAACTAATGAAAAACTGTTTTTT; CDR3aa: CASRETGATNEKLFF
abundance: -; v_gene: TRBV30; j_gene: TRBJ2-5; d_gene: -; CDR3nt: TGTGCCTGGACCCGGGACTCCCGAGAGACCCAGTACTTC; CDR3aa: CAWTRDSRETQYF
abundance: medium-sized; v_gene: TRBV2; j_gene: TRBJ1-1; d_gene: -; CDR3nt: TGTGCCAGCACCCCGAATGCGGACACTGAAGCTTTCTTT; CDR3aa: CASTPNADTEAFF
abundance: -; v_gene: TRBV6-1; j_gene: TRBJ1-6; d_gene: TRBD1; CDR3nt: TGTGCCAGCAGTGAAGCGACAGGGGGCGTATCACCCCTCCACTTT; CDR3aa: CASSEATGGVSPLHF
abundance: once; v_gene: TRBV2; j_gene: TRBJ2-2; d_gene: -; CDR3nt: TGTGCCAGCAGTGTGGGCAGGGCCGGCACCGGGGAGCTGTTTTTT; CDR3aa: CASSVGRAGTGELFF
abundance: -; v_gene: TRBV19; j_gene: TRBJ2-3; d_gene: -; CDR3nt: TGTGCCAGTAGGCCGGGAGTCAGGACAGATACGCAGTATTTT; CDR3aa: CASRPGVRTDTQYF
abundance: once; v_gene: TRBV14; j_gene: TRBJ1-6; d_gene: -; CDR3nt: TGTGCCAGCAGCCAACTCTATTCACCCCTCCACTTT; CDR3aa: CASSQLYSPLHF
abundance: -; v_gene: TRBV6-5; j_gene: TRBJ1-1; d_gene: -; CDR3nt: TGTGCCAGCAGCCCTGGACAGCTGTACACTGAAGCTTTCTTT; CDR3aa: CASSPGQLYTEAFF
abundance: -; v_gene: TRBV18; j_gene: TRBJ1-6; d_gene: -; CDR3nt: TGTGCCAGCTCACCAGCCATTGTCCGGGATTCACCCCTCCACTTT; CDR3aa: CASSPAIVRDSPLHF
abundance: -; v_gene: TRBV13; j_gene: TRBJ1-2; d_gene: -; CDR3nt: TGTGCCAGCAGCTTCCGGGCAGGGGACTATGGCTACACCTTC; CDR3aa: CASSFRAGDYGYTF
abundance: -; v_gene: TRBV6-5; j_gene: TRBJ1-3; d_gene: TRBD1; CDR3nt: TGTGCCAGCAGTTCCACAGGGGGAACCATATATTTT; CDR3aa: CASSSTGGTIYF
abundance: few; v_gene: TRBV5-8; j_gene: TRBJ1-5; d_gene: -; CDR3nt: TGTGCCAGCAGTAGGGGATGGAGGGGTCCGAGCAATCAGCCCCAGCATTTT; CDR3aa: CASSRGWRGPSNQPQHF